This TCR beta chain was captured by sequencing in a study of blood T cell repertoires in COVID-19. Overall study: COVID-19 samples, acute and convalescent, were from the United States, Italy and Spain. The cDNA or gDNA used as material had been derived from T cells, B-cell-depleted T cells, or PBMCs.

Original analysis: How many nucleated cells were present was estimated from reference gene primer amplification. Only in-frame clones appear in the TCRdb table, and some are missing; sequencing was by immunoSEQ multiplex PCR. Clonal size and the V and J genes are those of that table, whereas D and trimming came from the DNA. The sample has 55,000 to 65,000 clones; just under 80% are singletons. Trimming took off 1 base at V and 4 bases at J, with 12 bases between the two ends. The germline V gene encodes CDR1 SGHRS and CDR2 YFSETQ. This CDR3 spans 14 amino acids. This TCR came from a human donor in a cohort sampled during active COVID-19. V and J are TRBV5-1 and TRBJ2-7; tentatively, D is TRBD1 (5 bases). The sequenced sample consisted of peripheral blood. CDR3 protein: CASSLTGMGYEQYF. The CDR3 coding sequence is TGCGCCAGCAGCTTGACAGGAATGGGGTACGAGCAGTACTTC. Full variable domain (outside the CDR3, taken from reference TRBV5-1 and TRBJ2-7): KAGVTQTPRYLIKTRGQQVTLSCSPISGHRSVSWYQQTPGQGLQFLFEYFSETQRNKGNFPGRFSGRQFSNSRSEMNVSTLELGDSALYLCASSLTGMGYEQYFGPGTRLTVT.